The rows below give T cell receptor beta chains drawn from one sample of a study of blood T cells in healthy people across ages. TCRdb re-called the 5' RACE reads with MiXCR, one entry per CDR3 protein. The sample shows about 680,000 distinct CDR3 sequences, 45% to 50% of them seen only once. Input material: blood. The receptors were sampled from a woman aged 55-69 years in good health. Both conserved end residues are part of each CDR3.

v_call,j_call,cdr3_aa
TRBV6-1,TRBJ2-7,CASKSTGTSYEQYF
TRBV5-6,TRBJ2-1,CASSLSPLEQFF
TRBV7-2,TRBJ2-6,CASSFGPGQGTGANVLTF
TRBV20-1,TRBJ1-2,CSAQMNYGYTF
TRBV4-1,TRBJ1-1,CASSQRWTGGMNTEAFF
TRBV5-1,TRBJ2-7,CASSLGTSGLRALYEQYF
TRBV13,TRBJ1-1,CASSPSGTSEAFF
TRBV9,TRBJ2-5,CASSVAGGPPLQETQYF
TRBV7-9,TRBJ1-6,CASSFARNNSPLHF
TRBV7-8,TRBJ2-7,CASSSDRESLEQYF
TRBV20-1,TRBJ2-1,CSADPRSRSSYNEQFF
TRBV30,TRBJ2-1,CAWNRFSYNEQFF
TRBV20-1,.,CSARDSAGAFYNEQYF
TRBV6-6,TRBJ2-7,CASSYPQAGASYEQYF
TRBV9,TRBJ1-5,CASSVDPLGRPQHF
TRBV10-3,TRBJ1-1,CATGRQNTEAFF
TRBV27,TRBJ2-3,CASSFQFADTQYF
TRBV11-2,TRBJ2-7,CASSATSGVRYEQYF
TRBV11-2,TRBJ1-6,CASSLISDAPYSPLHF
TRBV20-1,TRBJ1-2,CSAREADKNYGYTF
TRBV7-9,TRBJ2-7,CASHNAYNEQYF
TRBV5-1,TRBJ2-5,CASRNGAQETQYF
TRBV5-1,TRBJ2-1,CASGSRQYYNEQFF
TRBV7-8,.,CASSLSTGKYEQYF
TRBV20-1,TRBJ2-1,CSARAVGGRVNEQFF
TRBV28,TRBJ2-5,CASSPLTETQYF